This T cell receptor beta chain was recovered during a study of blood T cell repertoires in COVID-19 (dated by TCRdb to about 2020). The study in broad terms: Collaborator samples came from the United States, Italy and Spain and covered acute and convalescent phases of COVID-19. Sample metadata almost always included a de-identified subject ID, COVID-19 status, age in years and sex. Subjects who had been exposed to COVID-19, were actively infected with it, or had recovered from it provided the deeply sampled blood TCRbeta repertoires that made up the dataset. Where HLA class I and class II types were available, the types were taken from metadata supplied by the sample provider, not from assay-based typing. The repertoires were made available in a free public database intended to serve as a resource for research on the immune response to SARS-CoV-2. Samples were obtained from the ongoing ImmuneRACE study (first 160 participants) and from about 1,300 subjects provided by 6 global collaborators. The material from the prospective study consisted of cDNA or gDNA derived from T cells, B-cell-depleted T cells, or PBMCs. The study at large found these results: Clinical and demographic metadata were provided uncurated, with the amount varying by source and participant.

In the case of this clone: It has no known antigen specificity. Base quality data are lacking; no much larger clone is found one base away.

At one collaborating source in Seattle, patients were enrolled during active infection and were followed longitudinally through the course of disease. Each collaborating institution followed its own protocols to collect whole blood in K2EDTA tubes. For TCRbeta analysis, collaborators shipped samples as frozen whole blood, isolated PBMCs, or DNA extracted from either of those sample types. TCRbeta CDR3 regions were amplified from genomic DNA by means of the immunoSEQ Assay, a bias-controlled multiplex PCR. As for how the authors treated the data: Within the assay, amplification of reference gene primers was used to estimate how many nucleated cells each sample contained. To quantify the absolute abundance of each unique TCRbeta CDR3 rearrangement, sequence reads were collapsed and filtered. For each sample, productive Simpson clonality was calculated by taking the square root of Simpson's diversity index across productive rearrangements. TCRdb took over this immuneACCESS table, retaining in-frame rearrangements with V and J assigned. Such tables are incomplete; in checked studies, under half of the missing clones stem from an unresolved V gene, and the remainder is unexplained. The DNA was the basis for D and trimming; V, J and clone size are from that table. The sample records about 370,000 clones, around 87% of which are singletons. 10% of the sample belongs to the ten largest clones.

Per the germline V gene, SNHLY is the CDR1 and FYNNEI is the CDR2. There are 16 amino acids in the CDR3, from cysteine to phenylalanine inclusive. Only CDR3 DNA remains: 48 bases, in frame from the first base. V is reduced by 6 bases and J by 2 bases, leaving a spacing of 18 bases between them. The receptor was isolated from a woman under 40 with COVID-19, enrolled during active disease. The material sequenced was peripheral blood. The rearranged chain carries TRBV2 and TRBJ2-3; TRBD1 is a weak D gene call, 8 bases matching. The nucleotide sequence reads TGTGCCAGCAGCCAGGGGGCTAGCGGATACACAGATACGCAGTATTTT. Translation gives CASSQGASGYTDTQYF.